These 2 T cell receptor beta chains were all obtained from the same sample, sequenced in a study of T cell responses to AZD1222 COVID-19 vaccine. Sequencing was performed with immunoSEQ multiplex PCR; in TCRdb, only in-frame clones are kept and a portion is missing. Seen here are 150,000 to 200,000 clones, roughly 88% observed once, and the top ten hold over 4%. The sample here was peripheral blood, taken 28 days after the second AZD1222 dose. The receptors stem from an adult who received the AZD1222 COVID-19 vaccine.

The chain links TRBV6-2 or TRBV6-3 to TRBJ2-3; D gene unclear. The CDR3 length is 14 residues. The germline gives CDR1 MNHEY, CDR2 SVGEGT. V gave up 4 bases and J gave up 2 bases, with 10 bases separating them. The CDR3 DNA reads TGTGCCAGCAGTTTTTTCGGTCCCACAGATACGCAGTATTTT. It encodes CASSFFGPTDTQYF.

The CDR3 is CASSAVTSGGTTDTQYF. Written as DNA, the CDR3 is TGTGCCAGCAGCGCTGTAACTAGCGGGGGGACCACAGATACGCAGTATTTT. The chain carries TRBV5-4 and TRBJ2-3, with 12 bases fitting TRBD2. The CDR3 is 17 amino acids. The V segment lost 4 bases and the J segment 2 bases; nucleotides outside the gene matches: 8. Germline CDR1 reads SGHNT; CDR2 reads YYREEE (reference sequence).